This is a list of T cell receptor beta chains from one sample in a study of T cell responses to AZD1222 COVID-19 vaccine. TCRdb keeps only in-frame clones here, not all; method: immunoSEQ multiplex PCR. Seen here are some 130,000 clones, over 90% observed once, and the top ten hold over 4%. The specimen comprised peripheral blood, sampled on day 0 of AZD1222 vaccination. These receptors originate from an adult in good health. The CDR3 runs from the conserved cysteine through the conserved F or W.

>TRBV5-5
CASSLEGGSALDTQYF
>TRBV4-1
CASSQVQGSTDTQYF
>TRBV2
CASSERRRSYNEQFF
>TRBV4-1
CASSQDIFGQNTEAFF
>TRBV5-4
CASSVGGLAGVEQFF
>TRBV6-5
CASSKQGARGKQYF
>TRBV9
CASSVSWKDGYTF
>TRBV10-3
CAISESRGNYNEQFF
>TRBV10-3
CAIKVAGGYGELFF
>TRBV19
CASSFFGLGNQPQHF
>TRBV5-6
CASSLSGYEQYF
>TRBV7-8
CASSGGQAGDEQFF
>TRBV15
CATSRDKAGYEAFF
>TRBV7-8
CASSLMGQADNEQFF
>TRBV10-2
CASSEISGITDTQYF
>TRBV11-2
CASSLGQGRSKNIQYF
>TRBV6-6
CASRDVYNSPLHF
>TRBV6-2/TRBV6-3
CASSHGLAGEYEQYF
>TRBV7-2
CASSLASASYNEQFF
>TRBV28
CASSFGRGDYEQYF
>TRBV30
CAGSSGTGENQPQHF
>TRBV7-9
CASSLPRTGLSLYF
>TRBV18
CASSPLVSWGLNEQFF
>TRBV30
CAWSRDRGNYGYTF
>TRBV7-9
CASSYDNQPQHF
>TRBV2
CASRGTGVYYEQYF
>TRBV7-2
CASSLTSSYTDTQYF
>TRBV7-9
CASSFVSPNEQFF
>TRBV19
CASSISRGEKLFF
>TRBV5-6
CASSPTYTSVGIQYF
>TRBV2
CATRLAGNTGELFF
>TRBV5-1
CASSREDSREMTEAFF
>TRBV7-9
CASSLAGVYEQYF
>TRBV9
CASSVEKVRAQFF
>TRBV4-1
CASSQEIPPDRGSYEQYF
>TRBV6-5
CASGVSGGYTF
>TRBV30
CAWSATGTGDGYTF
>TRBV7-9
CASSAPFTGGVYNEQFF
>TRBV6-2/TRBV6-3
CASSWEGDAGYTF
>TRBV10-3
CAISESRLGLNSPLHF
>TRBV27
CASSLMAGGLETQYF
>TRBV28
CASSPPWGGDFTDTQYF
>TRBV6-6
CASSYSRLAGGSFYSTDTQYF
>TRBV12-5
CASARTGDQPQHF
>TRBV10-2
CASSGGGAANTEAFF
>TRBV28
CASSLLGGHSYNEQFF
>TRBV19
CASSKHGTAGNTIYF
>TRBV30
CAWSGTDYEQYF
>TRBV5-4
CASSLGYGYTF
>TRBV5-6
CASSLVDGYYGYTF
>TRBV9
CASSVDGETQYF
>TRBV29-1
CSVGGPSEKLFF
>TRBV6-5
CASRDRAGELFF